Each of the 32 T cell receptor beta chains below was sequenced from the same sample in a study of PD-1 blockade in classical Hodgkin lymphoma. Sequenced by immunoSEQ multiplex PCR; TCRdb stores in-frame clones only, minus some. The repertoire has under 80,000 clones, 70% to 75% of them found once; the top ten carry 7% to 10%. All trial patients relapsed after autologous stem cell transplantation. Sequencing used peripheral blood mononuclear cells (PBMCs), obtained before the second cycle of nivolumab. The receptors originated from a human donor with classical Hodgkin lymphoma.

This clone was counted a single time. The CDR3 loop is CASQPNRGSSPLHF. CDR3 bases: TGTGCCAGTCAACCGAATCGGGGGTCTTCACCCCTCCACTTT. The V and J genes are TRBV19 and TRBJ1-6, with a possible D match to TRBD1 (5 bases). Germline loops: CDR1 LNHDA, CDR2 SQIVND (reference sequence). CDR3 size: 14 residues. Deletions cut 8 bases from V and 9 bases from J, with 17 bases between.

The chain links TRBV7-6 to TRBJ2-7, with D perhaps TRBD2 (6 bases). Germline loops: CDR1 SGHVS, CDR2 FNYEAQ. This CDR3 has 15 residues. V dropped 4 bases and J dropped 7 bases, with 20 bases sitting between them. This CDR3 is CASSSGTPPIGEQYF. The CDR3 DNA follows: TGTGCCAGCAGCTCCGGGACTCCCCCAATTGGGGAGCAGTACTTC. The variable domain in full, with the rest retrieved from reference TRBV7-6 and TRBJ2-7, is GAGVSQSPRYKVTKRGQDVALRCDPISGHVSLYWYRQALGQGPEFLTYFNYEAQQDKSGLPNDRFSAERPEGSISTLTIQRTEQRDSAMYRCASSSGTPPIGEQYFGPGTRLTVT.

This clone turned up a few times. CDR3 in amino acids: CASSLSSGANEQFF. In DNA, the CDR3 is TGTGCCAGCAGTTTATCATCAGGGGCCAATGAGCAGTTCTTC. The chain uses TRBV28 and TRBJ2-1; a weak D match, TRBD1 (6 bases). V lost 1 base, J lost 6 bases, and 10 bases lay in between. This CDR3 is 14 amino acids long. Germline CDR1 reads MDHEN; CDR2 reads SYDVKM. Variable domain in full (rest from reference TRBV28 and TRBJ2-1): DVKVTQSSRYLVKRTGEKVFLECVQDMDHENMFWYRQDPGLGLRLIYFSYDVKMKEKGDIPEGYSVSREKKERFSLILESASTNQTSMYLCASSLSSGANEQFFGPGTRLTVL.

The gene calls are TRBV19 and TRBJ2-7; 11 bases match TRBD1. Germline lookup yields CDR1 LNHDA and CDR2 SQIVND (reference sequence). The CDR3 runs to 14 residues. The J segment lost 5 bases and the V segment lost 1 base, leaving 1 base of the junction unmatched. The CDR3 reads CASSIGTGGDEQYF. CDR3 in DNA: TGTGCCAGTAGTATAGGGACAGGGGGCGACGAGCAGTACTTC.

V is TRBV9 and J is TRBJ2-5; 9 bases are a match to TRBD1. This CDR3 contains 17 residues. V trimming: 5 bases; J trimming: 4 bases; junction bases outside the gene matches: 15. Looked up from germline, CDR1 is SGDLS and CDR2 is YYNGEE. Here the CDR3 DNA reads TGTGCCAGCAGTCAGACAGGGGGGAGTGGTGTGGGAGAGACCCAGTACTTC. Translation gives CASSQTGGSGVGETQYF.

The gene calls are TRBV7-3 and TRBJ1-1; D gene unclear. Trimming left V 3 bases short and J 4 bases short, with 18 bases between. CDR1 and CDR2 (germline): SGHTA, FQGTGA. The CDR3 is 16 amino acids. The CDR3 bases are TGTGCCAGCAGCTTGAAATCCCCTGGGTTCGGCACTGAAGCTTTCTTT. Its protein product is CASSLKSPGFGTEAFF.

CDR3 sequence reads: CASSVGAGVTGELFF. CDR3 coding DNA: TGTGCCAGCAGCGTAGGCGCAGGGGTCACCGGGGAGCTGTTTTTT. The gene calls are TRBV9 and TRBJ2-2; possible D gene TRBD1, 6 bases. CDR1 is SGDLS and CDR2 is YYNGEE in the germline V gene. CDR3 length: 15 residues. Trimming took 0 bases from V and 4 from J, leaving 10 bases between them.

J is TRBJ2-7 and V is TRBV6-1, with D possibly TRBD2 on 7 matching bases. Germline values: CDR1 MNHNS, CDR2 SASEGT. Trimming shortened V by 6 bases and J by 5 bases, and 17 bases separated the two germline ends. This CDR3 comprises 14 residues. The CDR3 is CASRGGDPKDEQYF. CDR3 in DNA: TGTGCCAGCAGAGGGGGGGACCCTAAAGACGAGCAGTACTTC.

This clone was counted a single time. The chain joins TRBV10-3 to TRBJ2-5; 8 bases line up with TRBD2. Looked up from germline, CDR1 is ENHRY and CDR2 is SYGVKD. The CDR3 is made up of 13 amino acids. The V and J ends lost 8 bases and 1 base, in that order; junction bases with no gene match: 3. The CDR3 here is CAISGGGQETQYF. CDR3 DNA: TGTGCCATCTCGGGAGGGGGCCAAGAGACCCAGTACTTC.

V and J are TRBV19 and TRBJ2-2; the match to TRBD2 covers 13 bases. Germline values: CDR1 LNHDA, CDR2 SQIVND (reference sequence). The CDR3 sequence is 16 residues long. Trimming took 1 base from V and 7 from J; bases not matched to a gene: 3. The CDR3 loop reads CASSIGLAGGIGELFF. CDR3 in DNA: TGTGCCAGTAGTATAGGACTAGCGGGAGGTATCGGGGAGCTGTTTTTT.

Written as DNA, the CDR3 is TGCGCCAGCAGCCAAGATTGGGGGTTTGGGGAAAAACTGTTTTTT. Its protein is CASSQDWGFGEKLFF. The J gene is TRBJ1-4, the V gene TRBV4-1, with D perhaps TRBD1 (5 bases). This CDR3 has 15 amino acids. Per the germline V gene, CDR1 is MGHRA and CDR2 is YSYEKL. The germline V and J ends were trimmed by 0 bases and 8 bases, with 13 bases remaining between them.

In the case of this clone: In the same sample, other DNA sequences code for this CDR3. The V call is TRBV9, the J call TRBJ1-5; D remains unclear. The CDR3 is 15 amino acids. Germline values: CDR1 SGDLS, CDR2 YYNGEE. The V end was cut by 0 bases, the J end by 0 bases, with 7 bases between. CDR3 bases: TGTGCCAGCAGCGTAGATGGAGTTAGCAATCAGCCCCAGCATTTT. Its protein is CASSVDGVSNQPQHF.

This chain connects TRBV6-1 to TRBJ1-1; D unresolved. The V gene's germline CDR1 is MNHNS and CDR2 SASEGT. The V end lost 8 bases, the J end lost 7 bases, and 11 bases lay between the germline ends. This CDR3 contains 11 residues. The CDR3 loop reads CASRTFDEAFF. The CDR3 region has the DNA TGTGCCAGCCGGACGTTTGATGAAGCTTTCTTT.

The chain couples TRBV6-5 to TRBJ1-3; no clear D gene. This CDR3 comprises 15 residues. Trimming took 8 bases from V and 0 from J, leaving 14 bases between them. CDR1 is MNHEY, CDR2 SVGAGI, per germline. CDR3 DNA sequence: TGTGCCAGCCGACGGGAGTCATTCTCTGGAAACACCATATATTTT. Protein product: CASRRESFSGNTIYF.

As to this clone: Germline is not matched at one junction end, which may reflect a read error. This chain connects TRBV7-7 to TRBJ2-3, with 13 bases matching TRBD2. The CDR3 covers 16 residues. Germline V CDR1 and CDR2: SSHAT, FNYEAQ (reference sequence). The CDR3 loop reads CASSSGLAGVTDTQYF. CDR3 in DNA: TGTGCTAGCAGCTCTGGACTAGCGGGAGTCACAGATACGCAGTATTTT.

V and J are TRBV4-1 and TRBJ2-1, with D maybe TRBD2 (6 bases). The CDR3 contains 16 residues. Trimming removed 0 bases from V and 4 bases from J, with 13 bases in between. Germline V CDR1 and CDR2: MGHRA, YSYEKL. This CDR3 reads CASSQDFSGRYNEQFF. The CDR3, as DNA: TGCGCCAGCAGCCAAGATTTTAGCGGCCGGTACAATGAGCAGTTCTTC.

A few counts support this clone. V and J are TRBV2 and TRBJ2-7, with TRBD2 identical over 9 bases. There are 16 residues in the CDR3. The germline gives CDR1 SNHLY, CDR2 FYNNEI. J lost 6 bases, V lost 5 bases, and 14 bases had no gene match. CDR3 coding DNA: TGTGCCAGCAGTAGAAATAGCGGGGGCCCCTTCTCCGAGCAGTACTTC. Translating it yields CASSRNSGGPFSEQYF.

This chain connects TRBV30 to TRBJ1-2; D might be TRBD1 (6 bases). The CDR3 is 15 residues long. Trimming took 6 bases from V and 0 from J, leaving 17 bases between them. Germline CDR1 and CDR2: GTSNPN and SVGIG (reference sequence). The CDR3 loop is CACFLAGAANYGYTF. CDR3 nucleotide sequence: TGTGCCTGCTTCTTGGCAGGGGCAGCTAACTATGGCTACACCTTC. The variable domain in full, with the rest retrieved from reference TRBV30 and TRBJ1-2, is SQTIHQWPATLVQPVGSPLSLECTVEGTSNPNLYWYRQAAGRGLQLLFYSVGIGQISSEVPQNLSASRPQDRQFILSSKKLLLSDSGFYLCACFLAGAANYGYTFGSGTRLTVV.

This clone has a count of ten or more. The chain employs TRBV27 and TRBJ1-1; TRBD1 agrees at 10 bases. The ends lost 6 bases at V and 4 bases at J; junction bases unmatched: 5. The CDR3 covers 14 residues. The V gene's germline CDR1 is MNHEY and CDR2 SMNVEV (reference sequence). The CDR3 loop is CASRKTGGGTEAFF. The CDR3 nucleotides are TGTGCCAGCAGGAAGACAGGGGGCGGCACTGAAGCTTTCTTT.

This clone was seen more than once but under ten times. This chain joins TRBV4-2 and TRBJ1-4; the D gene is possibly TRBD1 (5 bases). Trimming took off 1 base at V and 16 bases at J, with 10 bases between the two ends. Germline loops: CDR1 LGHNA, CDR2 YNFKEQ. This CDR3 has 11 residues. The CDR3 sequence: CASSQVARGFF. CDR3 DNA sequence: TGTGCCAGCAGCCAAGTGGCGAGGGGGTTTTTT.

V and J are TRBV5-1 and TRBJ2-1; D possibly matches TRBD1 or TRBD2 (5 bases each). Per germline, CDR1 SGHRS and CDR2 YFSETQ. This CDR3 has 15 residues. V was pared by 7 bases and J by 0 bases, with 14 bases between. The CDR3 nucleotides are TGCGCCAGCCAGGGCGGGCCCCCCTCCTACAATGAGCAGTTCTTC. Protein: CASQGGPPSYNEQFF.

In its sample, this clone was seen a few times. This sequence joins TRBV6-6 and TRBJ1-1; D is unclear. This CDR3 is built from 12 residues. The ends were cut back, 2 bases at V and 6 bases at J, with 7 bases in the middle. Germline CDR1 and CDR2: MNHNY and SVGAGI (reference sequence). As DNA, the CDR3 is TGTGCCAGCAGTTACGAGGGTCCTGAAGCTTTCTTT. Its protein is CASSYEGPEAFF.

This chain joins TRBV9 and TRBJ2-5; D tentatively fits TRBD1 or TRBD2 (5 bases each). The CDR3 has 15 amino acids. Trimming cost V 0 bases and J 4 bases, with 13 bases left between them. CDR1 SGDLS and CDR2 YYNGEE come from the germline V gene. CDR3 amino acids: CASSVAAFGGETQYF. As DNA, the CDR3 is TGTGCCAGCAGCGTAGCTGCGTTTGGGGGAGAGACCCAGTACTTC.

This clone was picked up one time. This chain uses TRBV6-5 with TRBJ1-5, with D perhaps matching TRBD1 (6 bases). With 6 bases removed from V and 2 bases from J, the gap between germline ends came to 14 bases. This CDR3 is built from 15 residues. Looked up from germline, CDR1 is MNHEY and CDR2 is SVGAGI. CDR3 DNA: TGTGCCAGCAGCATACACGAGGGGGGCAATCAGCCCCAGCATTTT. Translated: CASSIHEGGNQPQHF.

The rearrangement joins TRBV5-1 to TRBJ2-5; TRBD1 or TRBD2 may be the D gene (5 bases each). Trimming pared 7 bases from V and 4 bases from J, leaving 14 bases between. Germline V CDR1 and CDR2: SGHRS, YFSETQ. The CDR3 has 13 residues. Written as DNA, the CDR3 is TGCGCCAGCGATACTGGGGCGGGAGAGACCCAGTACTTC. It translates to CASDTGAGETQYF.

This clone was detected only once. The genes are TRBV6-5 and TRBJ2-5; D is possibly TRBD2 (5 bases). The J call is doubtful: the DNA matches TRBJ2-7 better. Germline CDR1 MNHEY, CDR2 SVGAGI. This CDR3 is 13 amino acids long. The CDR3 spells CASSYDGVYEQYF. CDR3 in DNA: TGTGCCAGCAGTTACGACGGGGTCTACGAGCAGTACTTC.

This chain uses TRBV5-1 with TRBJ2-7; TRBD1 matches at 11 bases. This CDR3 contains 14 residues. Germline V gene lookup returns CDR1 SGHRS and CDR2 YFSETQ. V gave up 4 bases and J gave up 4 bases; unmatched junction bases: 4. The DNA for the CDR3 is TGCGCCAGCAGCCCGGGACAGGGGGAGTACGAGCAGTACTTC. Residues: CASSPGQGEYEQYF.

The chain carries TRBV4-1 and TRBJ1-2; D is unclear. There are 15 residues in the CDR3. CDR1 is MGHRA, CDR2 YSYEKL, per germline. V was shortened by 1 base and J by 6 bases, with 15 bases between the two germline ends. The CDR3 DNA reads TGCGCCAGCAGCCAAGCATTGGTACCCTATGATGGCTACACCTTC. This translates into CASSQALVPYDGYTF.

The V call is TRBV5-1, the J call TRBJ2-2, with no clear D. The V gene's germline CDR1 is SGHRS and CDR2 YFSETQ. The CDR3 has 12 residues. The V gene lost 4 bases and the J gene lost 8 bases, with 9 bases spanning the gap. The CDR3 nucleotides read TGCGCCAGCAGCGCGCTTTCGGGGGAGCTGTTTTTT. This gives the protein CASSALSGELFF. The whole variable domain, filled in from reference TRBV5-1 and TRBJ2-2, reads KAGVTQTPRYLIKTRGQQVTLSCSPISGHRSVSWYQQTPGQGLQFLFEYFSETQRNKGNFPGRFSGRQFSNSRSEMNVSTLELGDSALYLCASSALSGELFFGEGSRLTVL.

The rearrangement uses TRBV28 and TRBJ2-7; 9 bases are a match to TRBD1. The CDR3 is 15 residues long. Germline V lookup: CDR1 MDHEN, CDR2 SYDVKM. J gave up 5 bases and V 6 bases, and 11 bases lay outside the gene matches. In DNA form, the CDR3 reads TGTGCCAGCAGCGGACCCGGGACAGGGATTAACGAGCAGTACTTC. Translated: CASSGPGTGINEQYF.

Only one count was recorded for this clone. The chain links TRBV7-8 to TRBJ2-1, with D unresolved. Germline V lookup: CDR1 SGHVS, CDR2 FQNEAQ. The ends were cut back, 0 bases at V and 9 bases at J, with 12 bases in the middle. The CDR3 length is 14 residues. CDR3: CASSLAGDIGEQFF. The CDR3 DNA follows: TGTGCCAGCAGCTTAGCTGGAGATATAGGTGAGCAGTTCTTC.

The sample holds a few counts of this clone. The V and J genes are TRBV9 and TRBJ1-1, with D perhaps matching TRBD1 (6 bases). This CDR3 contains 14 residues. Germline-derived CDR1 and CDR2 are SGDLS and YYNGEE. V shed 0 bases and J shed 5 bases, with 11 bases lying between them. Here the CDR3 reads CASSVVIGGTEAFF. The DNA of the CDR3 is TGTGCCAGCAGCGTAGTTATAGGGGGGACTGAAGCTTTCTTT.